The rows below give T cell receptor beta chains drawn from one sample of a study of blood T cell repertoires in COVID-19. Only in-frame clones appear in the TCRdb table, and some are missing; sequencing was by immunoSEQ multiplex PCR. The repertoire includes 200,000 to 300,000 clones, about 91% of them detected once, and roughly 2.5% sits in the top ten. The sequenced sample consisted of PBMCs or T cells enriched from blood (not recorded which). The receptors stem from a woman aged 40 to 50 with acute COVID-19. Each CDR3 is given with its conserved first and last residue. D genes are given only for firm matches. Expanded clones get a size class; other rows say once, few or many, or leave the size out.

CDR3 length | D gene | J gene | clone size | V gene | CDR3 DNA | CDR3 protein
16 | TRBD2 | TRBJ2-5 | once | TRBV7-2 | TGTGCCAGCAGCTCGGTTGGTCGGGGGGAACAAGAGACCCAGTACTTC | CASSSVGRGEQETQYF
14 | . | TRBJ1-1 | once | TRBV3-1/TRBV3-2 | TGTGCCAGCAGCCAACAGATCATGAACACTGAAGCTTTCTTT | CASSQQIMNTEAFF
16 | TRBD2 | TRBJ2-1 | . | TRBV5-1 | TGCGCCAGCAGCTTGGTTGCGGGAGTCTCCTACAATGAGCAGTTCTTC | CASSLVAGVSYNEQFF
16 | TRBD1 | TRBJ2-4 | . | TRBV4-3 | TGCGCCAGCAGCCAAGATATGGGGACAGGGGGGAACATTCAGTACTTC | CASSQDMGTGGNIQYF
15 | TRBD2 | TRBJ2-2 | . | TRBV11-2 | TGTGCCAGCAGCTTAGGGGGCGCGGGGGCCGGGGAGCTGTTTTTT | CASSLGGAGAGELFF
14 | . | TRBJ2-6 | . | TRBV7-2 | TGTGCCAGCAGCATCGGTCCGGGGGCCAACGTCCTGACTTTC | CASSIGPGANVLTF
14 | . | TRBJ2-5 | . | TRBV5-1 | TGCGCCAGCAGCCCCGGACTACTTGCGGAGACCCAGTACTTC | CASSPGLLAETQYF
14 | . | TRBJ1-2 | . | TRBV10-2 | TGCACCAGCAGTGAGAGGGCAGGACTTTATGGCTACACCTTC | CTSSERAGLYGYTF
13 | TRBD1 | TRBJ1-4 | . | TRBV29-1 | TGCAGCGCAGGACAGGGGAAGAATGAAAAACTGTTTTTT | CSAGQGKNEKLFF
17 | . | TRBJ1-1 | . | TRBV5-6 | TGTGCCAGCAGCTTGGGGGCCCGAACAGGGCTGAACACTGAAGCTTTCTTT | CASSLGARTGLNTEAFF
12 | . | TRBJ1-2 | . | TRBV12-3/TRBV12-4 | TGTGCCAGCAGTTTTAAGGGAGGAGGCTACACCTTC | CASSFKGGGYTF
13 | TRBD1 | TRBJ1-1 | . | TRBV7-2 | TGTGCCAGCAGCCAACAGGGGGGAACTGAAGCTTTCTTT | CASSQQGGTEAFF
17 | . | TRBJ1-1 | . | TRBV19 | TGTGCCAGTAGTATGAGCCCGGCAGGGCTAATGAACACTGAAGCTTTCTTT | CASSMSPAGLMNTEAFF
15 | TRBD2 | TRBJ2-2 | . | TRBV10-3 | TGTGCCATCAGTACCGGGGGTAGCGGGAACGGGGAGCTGTTTTTT | CAISTGGSGNGELFF
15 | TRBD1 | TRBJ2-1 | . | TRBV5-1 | TGCGCCAGCATCGAACCCGACAGGGGTTACAATGAGCAGTTCTTC | CASIEPDRGYNEQFF
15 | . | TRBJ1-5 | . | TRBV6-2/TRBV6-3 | TGTGCCAGCAGTTTGCCGGATAGCTACAATCAGCCCCAGCATTTT | CASSLPDSYNQPQHF
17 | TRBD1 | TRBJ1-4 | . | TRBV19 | TGTGCCAGTAGTCCCGACAGGGGGCGCGAGACTAATGAAAAACTGTTTTTT | CASSPDRGRETNEKLFF
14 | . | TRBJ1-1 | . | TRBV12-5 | TGTGCTAGTGGTTTTGGGACATCGTCCAATGAAGCTTTCTTT | CASGFGTSSNEAFF
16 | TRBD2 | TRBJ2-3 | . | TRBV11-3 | TGTGCCAGCAGCTTAGGGGCTAGCGGGGATCAAGATACGCAGTATTTT | CASSLGASGDQDTQYF
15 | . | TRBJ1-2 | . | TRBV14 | TGTGCCAGCAGCCTTACGGAGGGTGGTAGGAGCGGCTACACCTTC | CASSLTEGGRSGYTF
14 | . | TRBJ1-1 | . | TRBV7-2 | TGTGCCAGCAGCTTGGACAGAATGAACACTGAAGCTTTCTTT | CASSLDRMNTEAFF
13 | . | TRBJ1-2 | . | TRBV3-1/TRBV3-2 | TGTGCCAGCAGCCAAGAGGGGGCGTTTGGCTACACCTTC | CASSQEGAFGYTF
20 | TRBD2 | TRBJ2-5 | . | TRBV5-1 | TGCGCCAGCAGCTTGGCCGGTCCCTCGGGACTAGGGGATCGGGTCAGGACCCAGTACTTC | CASSLAGPSGLGDRVRTQYF
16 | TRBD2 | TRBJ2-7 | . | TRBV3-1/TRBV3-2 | TGTGCCAGCAGCCACCAGACTAGCGGGGAGGGCTACGAGCAGTACTTC | CASSHQTSGEGYEQYF
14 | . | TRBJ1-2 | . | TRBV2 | TGTGCCAGCAGTGAAGCGAGCGTCAACTATGGCTACACCTTC | CASSEASVNYGYTF
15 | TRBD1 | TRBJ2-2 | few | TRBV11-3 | TGTGCCAGCAGCTCACAGGGGGCTTACACCGGGGAGCTGTTTTTT | CASSSQGAYTGELFF
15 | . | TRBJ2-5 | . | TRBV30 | TGTGCCTGGAAAGCTGGTCTAAACGAAAAAGAGACCCAGTACTTC | CAWKAGLNEKETQYF
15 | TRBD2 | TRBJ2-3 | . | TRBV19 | TGTGCCAGTAGCCCCCTCAGCGGGAGCGCAGATACGCAGTATTTT | CASSPLSGSADTQYF
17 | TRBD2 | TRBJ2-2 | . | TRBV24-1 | TGTGCCACCAGTGATTATACACTAGCGGGAGGACACGGGGAGCTGTTTTTT | CATSDYTLAGGHGELFF
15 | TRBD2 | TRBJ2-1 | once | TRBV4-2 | TGTGCCAGCAGCCAAGAGGTGGGGGGGTACAATGAGCAGTTCTTC | CASSQEVGGYNEQFF
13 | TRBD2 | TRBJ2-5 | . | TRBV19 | TGTGCCAGTGGGACTAGCGGGACAGTGACCCAGTACTTC | CASGTSGTVTQYF
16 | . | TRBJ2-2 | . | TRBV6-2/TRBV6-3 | TGTGCCAGCAGCCCTTGGAGGAGCCCGAACACCGGGGAGCTGTTTTTT | CASSPWRSPNTGELFF
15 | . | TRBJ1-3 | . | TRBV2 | TGTGCCAGCAGTTACTCAGGGGTTTCTGGAAACACCATATATTTT | CASSYSGVSGNTIYF
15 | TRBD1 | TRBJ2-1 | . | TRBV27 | TGTGCCAGCAGTACCCCGGGACAGGGAATCAATGAGCAGTTCTTC | CASSTPGQGINEQFF
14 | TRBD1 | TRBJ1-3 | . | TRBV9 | TGTGCCAGCACCCGGACAGGGCGAGGAAACACCATATATTTT | CASTRTGRGNTIYF
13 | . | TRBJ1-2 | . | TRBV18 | TGTGCCAGCTCACCAGAGGATTTGTATGGCTACACCTTC | CASSPEDLYGYTF
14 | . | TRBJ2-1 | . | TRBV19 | TGTGCCAGTAGTCTTGCGGGCGGCTACAATGAGCAGTTCTTC | CASSLAGGYNEQFF
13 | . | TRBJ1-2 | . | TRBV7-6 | TGTGCCAGCAGCCGGGGGTTTAACTATGGCTACACCTTC | CASSRGFNYGYTF
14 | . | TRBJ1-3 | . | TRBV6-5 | TGTGCCAGCAGCCCAGAAACAGGGGGAAACACCATATATTTT | CASSPETGGNTIYF
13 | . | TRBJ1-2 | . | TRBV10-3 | TGTGCCATCAGTGATCAAATACCGGTTGGCTACACCTTC | CAISDQIPVGYTF
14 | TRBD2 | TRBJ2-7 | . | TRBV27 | TGTGCCAGCAGTGGGGGGGGTCCGGTGAGCGAGCAGTACTTC | CASSGGGPVSEQYF
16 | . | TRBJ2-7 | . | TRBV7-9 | TGTGCCAGCAGCCGAGACACACAGGGTATCACCTACGAGCAGTACTTC | CASSRDTQGITYEQYF
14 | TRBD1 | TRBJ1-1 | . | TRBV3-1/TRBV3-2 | TGTGCCCGCGGGGGGGAACAGGGGCGGGGTGAAGCTTTCTTT | CARGGEQGRGEAFF
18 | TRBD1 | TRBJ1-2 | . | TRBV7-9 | TGTGCCAGCAGCCCTAGTCATCTCCCCAGACAGGGTATGGATGGCTACACCTTC | CASSPSHLPRQGMDGYTF
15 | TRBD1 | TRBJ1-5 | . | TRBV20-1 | TGCAGTGCTAGTCCCGGGACAGGGATCAATCAGCCCCAGCATTTT | CSASPGTGINQPQHF
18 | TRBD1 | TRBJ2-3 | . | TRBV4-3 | TGCGCCAGCAGCCAAGAAGGGCCCGGGGGGACAGGGGCAGATACGCAGTATTTT | CASSQEGPGGTGADTQYF
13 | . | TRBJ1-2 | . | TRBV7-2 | TGTGCCAGCAGCCCCCGGGGGGACTATGGCTACACCTTC | CASSPRGDYGYTF